The 19 T cell receptor beta chains presented below share a single source sample, sequenced in a study of blood T cell repertoires in COVID-19. Libraries were prepared by immunoSEQ multiplex PCR; TCRdb keeps only in-frame clonotypes and omits some of them. The table has approximately 240,000 clones, about 90% seen once. The sequencing sample was made of PBMCs or T cells enriched from blood (not recorded which). The receptor source for this set is a young woman with acute COVID-19.

V is TRBV6-1 and J is TRBJ2-6; 8 bases match TRBD2. The CDR3 runs 18 residues. The germline gives CDR1 MNHNS, CDR2 SASEGT. Trimming cost V 0 bases and J 4 bases; bases outside gene matches: 8. The DNA for the CDR3 is TGTGCCAGCAGTGAAGCGGACGGGGGGGCCGGAGGGGCCAACGTCCTGACTTTC. Its protein product is CASSEADGGAGGANVLTF.

This clone has more than one count but fewer than ten. The rearrangement uses TRBV7-2 and TRBJ1-4; D is ambiguous. Deletions cut 0 bases from V and 3 bases from J, with 8 bases between. CDR1 is SGHTA, CDR2 FQGNSA, per germline. The CDR3 is 15 residues long. CDR3 protein: CASSLANSPNEKLFF. The CDR3 DNA reads TGTGCCAGCAGCTTAGCGAACTCCCCTAATGAAAAACTGTTTTTT.

The chain links TRBV4-1 to TRBJ1-4; maybe TRBD1 (5 bases). In germline, CDR1 is MGHRA, CDR2 YSYEKL. V dropped 7 bases and J dropped 4 bases, with 7 bases sitting between them. There are 12 residues in the CDR3. CDR3 sequence (DNA): TGCGCCAGCAACAGGAATAATGAAAAACTGTTTTTT. It codes for CASNRNNEKLFF.

This clone has only a few counts. The chain has TRBV5-6 and TRBJ2-7; 10 bases match TRBD1. V gave up 2 bases and J gave up 1 base; unmatched junction bases: 6. Germline V CDR1 and CDR2: SGHDT, YYEEEE. The length of the CDR3 is 16 residues. The CDR3 nucleotides read TGTGCCAGCAGCTTCCAACCGGGACAGGGGTCCTACGAGCAGTACTTC. Translated, it gives CASSFQPGQGSYEQYF.

The chain links TRBV28 to TRBJ1-5, with TRBD1 matching 8 bases. Germline-derived CDR1 and CDR2 are MDHEN and SYDVKM. The CDR3 contains 16 residues. J gave up 8 bases and V 8 bases, and 17 bases lay outside the gene matches. In DNA form, the CDR3 reads TGTGCCAGCGTAACCGAGGCCCCAGGGGGCGCAAAGCCCCAGCATTTT. Translated, it gives CASVTEAPGGAKPQHF.

This clone was seen only a few times. This chain joins TRBV28 and TRBJ2-3, with 13 positions matching TRBD2. This CDR3 contains 16 residues. The ends lost 3 bases at V and 1 base at J; junction bases unmatched: 1. Germline lookup yields CDR1 MDHEN and CDR2 SYDVKM. Here the CDR3 DNA reads TGTGCCAGCAGTTTCGGACTAGCGGGGGGCACAGATACGCAGTATTTT. Amino acid sequence: CASSFGLAGGTDTQYF. The full variable domain, with the rest looked up from reference TRBV28 and TRBJ2-3, is DVKVTQSSRYLVKRTGEKVFLECVQDMDHENMFWYRQDPGLGLRLIYFSYDVKMKEKGDIPEGYSVSREKKERFSLILESASTNQTSMYLCASSFGLAGGTDTQYFGPGTRLTVL.

The chain links TRBV11-2 to TRBJ2-5; 11 bases fit TRBD2. The CDR3 loop spans 15 amino acids. With V trimmed by 5 bases and J by 5 bases, 7 bases remained unmatched. CDR1 and CDR2 (germline): SGHAT, FQNNGV. CDR3 loop: CASSVLAGETETQYF. In DNA, the CDR3 is TGTGCCAGCAGCGTACTAGCGGGAGAAACGGAGACCCAGTACTTC.

The chain links TRBV18 to TRBJ1-1, with D possibly TRBD1 on 6 matching bases. This CDR3 region has 17 residues. Germline assignment: CDR1 KGHSH and CDR2 LQKENI. Trimming took 3 bases from V and 0 from J, leaving 17 bases between them. The CDR3 nucleotides are TGTGCCAGCTCACCTTTATCGGGACAAGGACTGAACACTGAAGCTTTCTTT. Its translation: CASSPLSGQGLNTEAFF.

This sequence joins TRBV5-1 and TRBJ1-2; D is undetermined. V was clipped by 4 bases and J by 6 bases, with 22 bases between them. The CDR3 consists of 16 residues. Per the germline V gene, CDR1 is SGHRS and CDR2 is YFSETQ. Here the CDR3 DNA reads TGCGCCAGCAGCGGCGGGTCCGGGGAGGCCTGGAATGGCTACACCTTC. Encoded protein: CASSGGSGEAWNGYTF. The full variable domain, with the rest looked up from reference TRBV5-1 and TRBJ1-2, is KAGVTQTPRYLIKTRGQQVTLSCSPISGHRSVSWYQQTPGQGLQFLFEYFSETQRNKGNFPGRFSGRQFSNSRSEMNVSTLELGDSALYLCASSGGSGEAWNGYTFGSGTRLTVV.

The chain uses TRBV18 and TRBJ2-7; 12 bases are shared with TRBD1. V lost 3 bases and J lost 3; bases outside the gene matches: 6. Germline CDR1 and CDR2: KGHSH and LQKENI. CDR3 length: 16 amino acids. This CDR3 is CASSPTGTGGVYEQYF. The CDR3 DNA reads as TGTGCCAGCTCACCTACCGGGACAGGGGGCGTCTACGAGCAGTACTTC.

The chain is built from TRBV7-3 and TRBJ2-5, with 9 positions matching TRBD2. Per the germline V gene, CDR1 is SGHTA and CDR2 is FQGTGA. V lost 5 bases and J lost 0; bases outside the gene matches: 4. The CDR3 loop spans 15 amino acids. This CDR3 reads CASSPSGGNQETQYF. The DNA for the CDR3 is TGTGCCAGCAGCCCCAGCGGGGGGAACCAAGAGACCCAGTACTTC.

This clone occurred once. The chain is built from TRBV11-1 and TRBJ1-1, with D possibly being TRBD1 (5 bases). Trimming pared 6 bases from V and 8 bases from J, leaving 13 bases between. There are 12 residues in the CDR3. Per the germline V gene, CDR1 is SGHAT and CDR2 is FQDESV (reference sequence). The CDR3 sequence: CASSSDSTEAFF. In DNA form, the CDR3 reads TGTGCCAGCAGTTCCGACAGTACCGAAGCTTTCTTT.

The J gene is TRBJ2-4, the V gene TRBV15, with a tentative D call TRBD2 (6 bases). There are 15 residues in the CDR3. In germline, CDR1 is LNHNV, CDR2 YYDKDF (reference sequence). V dropped 3 bases and J dropped 7 bases, with 16 bases sitting between them. CDR3 region: CATSREGGRDNIQYF. As DNA, the CDR3 is TGTGCCACCAGCAGGGAGGGCGGCAGGGATAACATTCAGTACTTC. The whole variable domain, filled in from reference TRBV15 and TRBJ2-4, reads DAMVIQNPRYQVTQFGKPVTLSCSQTLNHNVMYWYQQKSSQAPKLLFHYYDKDFNNEADTPDNFQSRRPNTSFCFLDIRSPGLGDTAMYLCATSREGGRDNIQYFGAGTRLSVL.

This clone was seen only once. The chain carries TRBV7-2 and TRBJ2-1; 10 bases match TRBD1. The V segment lost 5 bases and the J segment 6 bases; nucleotides outside the gene matches: 10. Germline V gene data show CDR1 as SGHTA and CDR2 as FQGNSA. This CDR3 has 16 amino acids. CDR3 sequence (DNA): TGTGCCAGCAGCACCCCGACAGGGGGCGGGTCCAATGAGCAGTTCTTC. Protein product: CASSTPTGGGSNEQFF.

This clone appeared a single time. This chain connects TRBV20-1 to TRBJ2-1; 13 bases align to TRBD2. CDR1 is DFQATT and CDR2 is SNEGSKA in the germline V gene (reference sequence). Losses at the gene ends were 3 bases for V and 7 bases for J; bases not matched to a gene: 6. The CDR3 totals 15 residues. The CDR3 is CSASVGTSGKNEQFF. The CDR3 DNA reads TGCAGTGCTAGTGTGGGGACTAGCGGGAAGAATGAGCAGTTCTTC.

This clone was seen a few times. V gene TRBV5-1 combines with J gene TRBJ2-1, with a possible D match to TRBD1 (6 bases). The germline gives CDR1 SGHRS, CDR2 YFSETQ. The V end was cut by 4 bases, the J end by 6 bases, with 14 bases between. This CDR3 contains 14 residues. CDR3 amino acids: CASSINTGPNEQFF. Here the CDR3 DNA reads TGCGCCAGCAGCATTAACACAGGGCCCAATGAGCAGTTCTTC.

The chain carries TRBV5-1 and TRBJ1-2, with D possibly TRBD1 on 6 matching bases. This CDR3 is 13 amino acids long. Trimming took 4 bases from V and 3 from J, leaving 10 bases between them. Germline V CDR1 and CDR2: SGHRS, YFSETQ. CDR3 sequence (DNA): TGCGCCAGCAGCGAACCAGGGGACTATGGCTACACCTTC. This encodes CASSEPGDYGYTF.

The chain is built from TRBV3-1 (or the pseudogene TRBV3-2) and TRBJ2-3, with TRBD2 identical over 8 bases. Germline V lookup: CDR1 LGHDT, CDR2 YNNKEL (reference sequence). This CDR3 is 14 amino acids long. Trimming at V came to 4 bases and at J to 6 bases, leaving 6 bases not matched to a gene. The CDR3 DNA follows: TGTGCCAGCAGCCCCCGACTAGCGAAGGATACGCAGTATTTT. This encodes CASSPRLAKDTQYF.

The CDR3, as DNA: TGCGCCAGCAGCCAAGATTGGGGGCACATTCAGTACTTC. This codes for CASSQDWGHIQYF. The V and J genes are TRBV4-1 and TRBJ2-4; TRBD1 is a possible D gene (6 bases). The V end was cut by 0 bases, the J end by 8 bases, with 8 bases between. CDR3 length: 13 amino acids. CDR1 is MGHRA and CDR2 is YSYEKL in the germline V gene.